Shown below are 29 T cell receptor beta chains from a single sample sequenced in a study of blood T cell repertoires in COVID-19. Libraries were prepared by immunoSEQ multiplex PCR; TCRdb keeps only in-frame clonotypes and omits some of them. The sample lists 250,000 to 350,000 clones, 89% occurring once. Sequenced input: peripheral blood. The source is a woman in her 40s who had recovered from COVID-19.

This clone was picked up one time. This chain uses TRBV24-1 with TRBJ1-4; a possible D gene is TRBD1 (6 bases). The length of the CDR3 is 16 residues. Germline CDR1 and CDR2: KGHDR and SFDVKD. Between the trimmed V and J ends, which lost 1 base and 6 bases, there was a span of 14 bases. The CDR3 reads CATSDFTGTGHEKLFF. CDR3 nucleotides: TGTGCCACCAGTGATTTCACAGGGACGGGGCATGAAAAACTGTTTTTT.

The chain combines TRBV5-1 with TRBJ2-4, with 11 nucleotides matching TRBD2. The CDR3 is 20 amino acids. The V segment lost 2 bases and the J segment 3 bases; nucleotides outside the gene matches: 16. CDR1 SGHRS and CDR2 YFSETQ come from the germline V gene. The CDR3 region is CASSFSSNSGTSGNKNIQYF. In nucleotides, the CDR3 is TGCGCCAGCAGCTTTTCTTCTAACTCCGGGACTAGCGGAAACAAAAACATTCAGTACTTC.

The rearrangement uses TRBV5-5 and TRBJ2-7; TRBD2 aligns across 11 bases. Losses at the gene ends were 4 bases for V and 2 bases for J; bases not matched to a gene: 20. Germline loops: CDR1 SGHKS, CDR2 YYEKEE (reference sequence). This CDR3 is built from 20 residues. The DNA for the CDR3 is TGTGCCAGCAGCGGGGACAAGACTAGCGGGGCTACGTTCCTAACCTACGAGCAGTACTTC. Translated, it gives CASSGDKTSGATFLTYEQYF.

V usage is TRBV9 and J usage is TRBJ2-7, with 9 bases that match TRBD1. The CDR3 is 17 residues long. CDR1 is SGDLS, CDR2 YYNGEE, per germline. After removal of 0 bases from V and 5 bases from J, the junction contained 12 bases not matched to a gene. In DNA form, the CDR3 reads TGTGCCAGCAGCGTAGATTCCGGGACAGGGCCTGTCCACGAGCAGTACTTC. Translating gives CASSVDSGTGPVHEQYF.

This rearrangement joins TRBV18 to TRBJ2-1; TRBD2 aligns across 9 bases. The CDR3 contains 15 residues. The V gene end was trimmed by 2 bases and the J gene end by 8 bases; junction bases not matched to a gene: 7. CDR1 and CDR2 (germline): KGHSH, LQKENI. The CDR3 DNA reads TGTGCCAGCTCACCAGGCTCTAGCGGGATGTATGAGCAGTTCTTC. As protein: CASSPGSSGMYEQFF.

The genes are TRBV7-6 and TRBJ2-7, with 7 positions matching TRBD2. Germline loops: CDR1 SGHVS, CDR2 FNYEAQ. CDR3 size: 16 residues. V shed 5 bases and J 2 bases; nucleotides not matched to a gene: 12. CDR3: CASSARGGLAAYEQYF. DNA of the CDR3: TGTGCCAGCAGCGCTAGGGGTGGGCTAGCGGCCTACGAGCAGTACTTC.

V and J are TRBV5-1 and TRBJ2-3; TRBD2 is a possible D gene (5 bases). The CDR3 length is 14 residues. V lost 0 bases and J 3 bases, leaving 8 bases between the germline ends. Germline CDR1 SGHRS, CDR2 YFSETQ. CDR3 sequence reads: CASSLEAETDTQYF. DNA of the CDR3: TGCGCCAGCAGCTTGGAAGCGGAGACAGATACGCAGTATTTT.

The genes are TRBV7-2 and TRBJ2-2; TRBD1 agrees at 7 bases. V gave up 1 base and J gave up 1 base; unmatched junction bases: 3. The CDR3 consists of 16 residues. The germline gives CDR1 SGHTA, CDR2 FQGNSA. The CDR3 bases are TGTGCCAGCAGCTTAGAGGGACAGTTGAACACCGGGGAGCTGTTTTTT. Its protein product is CASSLEGQLNTGELFF.

The chain uses TRBV5-4 and TRBJ2-5, with 10 bases aligning to TRBD2. After removal of 5 bases from V and 4 bases from J, the junction contained 5 bases not matched to a gene. This CDR3 contains 14 residues. Germline V gives CDR1 SGHNT, CDR2 YYREEE (reference sequence). The CDR3: CASSSQREGETQYF. The CDR3 region has the DNA TGTGCCAGCAGTTCCCAGCGGGAGGGAGAGACCCAGTACTTC. The full variable domain, its missing parts supplied by reference TRBV5-4 and TRBJ2-5, is ETGVTQSPTHLIKTRGQQVTLRCSSQSGHNTVSWYQQALGQGPQFIFQYYREEENGRGNFPPRFSGLQFPNYSSELNVNALELDDSALYLCASSSQREGETQYFGPGTRLLVL.

This chain links TRBV3-1 (or the pseudogene TRBV3-2) with TRBJ1-6; no firm D call. The germline gives CDR1 LGHDT, CDR2 YNNKEL (reference sequence). The CDR3 contains 13 residues. The ends were cut back, 1 base at V and 6 bases at J, with 4 bases in the middle. The CDR3 sequence: CASSQGLNSPLHF. The CDR3 DNA follows: TGTGCCAGCAGCCAAGGACTTAATTCACCCCTCCACTTT.

V and J are TRBV5-1 and TRBJ2-1; 8 positions match TRBD1. Germline V gene lookup returns CDR1 SGHRS and CDR2 YFSETQ. V shed 4 bases and J 1 base; nucleotides not matched to a gene: 4. CDR3 length: 15 amino acids. CDR3 sequence reads: CASSGGQGSYNEQFF. CDR3 bases: TGCGCCAGCAGCGGAGGACAGGGATCCTACAATGAGCAGTTCTTC.

The chain joins TRBV23-1 to TRBJ2-1; D may be TRBD2 (6 bases). TRBV23-1 is an ORF, and what it does is uncertain. V shed 3 bases and J shed 8 bases, with 11 bases lying between them. This CDR3 is 13 amino acids long. The CDR3 loop reads CASSHGREDEQFF. In nucleotides, the CDR3 is TGCGCCAGCAGTCATGGTAGGGAGGATGAGCAGTTCTTC.

The gene calls are TRBV5-1 and TRBJ1-2, with D tentatively TRBD1 (5 bases). V shed 6 bases and J shed 8 bases, with 17 bases lying between them. CDR1 SGHRS and CDR2 YFSETQ come from the germline V gene. The CDR3 runs 13 residues. Written as DNA, the CDR3 is TGCGCCAGCAAGCCTGGGGCGGTCGGGGGCTACACCTTC. Translating it yields CASKPGAVGGYTF.

This rearrangement joins TRBV21-1 to TRBJ2-5; TRBD1 is the table's D call, not checked against the DNA. TRBV21-1 is shown as a pseudogene. The CDR3 sequence is 14 residues long. The CDR3 is CASSGGQGQETQYF. CDR3 in DNA: TGTGCCAGCAGCGGGGGACAGGGGCAAGAGACCCAGTACTTC.

DNA for the CDR3: TGTGCCAGCTCACCGGGACAGGTAGTCGGGGAGCTGTTTTTT. This gives the protein CASSPGQVVGELFF. The V call is TRBV18, the J call TRBJ2-2; TRBD1 matches at 8 bases. The V and J ends lost 3 bases and 7 bases, in that order; junction bases with no gene match: 4. This CDR3 spans 14 amino acids. CDR1 is KGHSH, CDR2 LQKENI, per germline.

This clone appeared a single time. V gene TRBV11-3 combines with J gene TRBJ2-5, with D hard to call. This CDR3 region has 12 residues. The germline V and J ends were trimmed by 0 bases and 8 bases, with 7 bases remaining between them. The V gene's germline CDR1 is SGHNT and CDR2 YENEEA. CDR3 bases: TGTGCCAGCAGCTTAGATGGAGTTACCCAGTACTTC. Its translation: CASSLDGVTQYF.

The rearrangement joins TRBV5-5 to TRBJ2-2; no reliable D call. This CDR3 is built from 15 residues. Germline CDR1 is SGHKS and CDR2 is YYEKEE (reference sequence). V was shortened by 1 base and J by 1 base, with 8 bases between the two germline ends. The CDR3 region has the DNA TGTGCCAGCAGCTTGAATTCAGGGAACACCGGGGAGCTGTTTTTT. It translates to CASSLNSGNTGELFF. The whole variable domain, filled in from reference TRBV5-5 and TRBJ2-2, reads DAGVTQSPTHLIKTRGQQVTLRCSPISGHKSVSWYQQVLGQGPQFIFQYYEKEERGRGNFPDRFSARQFPNYSSELNVNALLLGDSALYLCASSLNSGNTGELFFGEGSRLTVL.

This clone was seen a single time. This chain connects TRBV9 to TRBJ1-3, with D perhaps TRBD1 (6 bases). V lost 3 bases, J lost 0 bases, and 7 bases lay in between. Germline CDR1 and CDR2: SGDLS and YYNGEE. The CDR3 length is 14 residues. DNA for the CDR3: TGTGCCAGCAGCGACAGGGTCTCTGGAAACACCATATATTTT. Translation: CASSDRVSGNTIYF.

The rearrangement links TRBV7-6 to TRBJ2-7; the D gene is possibly TRBD2 (5 bases). Germline CDR1 and CDR2: SGHVS and FNYEAQ. V dropped 5 bases and J dropped 0 bases, with 17 bases sitting between them. This CDR3 has 16 amino acids. CDR3 amino acids: CASSPVVEAPSYEQYF. CDR3 in DNA: TGTGCCAGCAGCCCCGTTGTGGAGGCACCCTCCTACGAGCAGTACTTC.

The V and J genes are TRBV9 and TRBJ2-3; 10 positions agree with TRBD2. The CDR3 is made up of 19 amino acids. Germline loops: CDR1 SGDLS, CDR2 YYNGEE. V dropped 0 bases and J dropped 3; count of bases not matched to a gene: 13. CDR3 DNA sequence: TGTGCCAGCAGCGTAGCTTCAGCGGGAGGGCTGAGAGGTACAGATACGCAGTATTTT. The encoded protein is CASSVASAGGLRGTDTQYF. The full variable domain, in which reference TRBV9 and TRBJ2-3 provide the parts outside the CDR3, is DSGVTQTPKHLITATGQRVTLRCSPRSGDLSVYWYQQSLDQGLQFLIQYYNGEERAKGNILERFSAQQFPDLHSELNLSSLELGDSALYFCASSVASAGGLRGTDTQYFGPGTRLTVL.

The rearrangement links TRBV2 to TRBJ1-6; D not certain. V lost 4 bases and J lost 8, with 6 bases in between. The CDR3 runs to 12 residues. Per the germline V gene, CDR1 is SNHLY and CDR2 is FYNNEI. In DNA form, the CDR3 reads TGTGCCAGCAGTGTGGAGGATTCACCCCTCCACTTT. This translates into CASSVEDSPLHF.

The chain is built from TRBV12-3 or TRBV12-4 and TRBJ2-2, with D perhaps TRBD2 (7 bases). V lost 7 bases, J lost 3 bases, and 9 bases lay in between. The CDR3 totals 13 residues. The CDR3 region has the DNA TGTGCCAGCAAGGGGGGGCACACCGGGGAGCTGTTTTTT. It translates to CASKGGHTGELFF.

V is TRBV19 and J is TRBJ1-1; unclear D gene. CDR1 is LNHDA and CDR2 is SQIVND in the germline V gene (reference sequence). V was shortened by 4 bases and J by 1 base, with 10 bases between the two germline ends. The CDR3 length is 14 residues. The CDR3 DNA is TGTGCCAGTAGTAGAGGACTGCAGAACACTGAAGCTTTCTTT. This codes for CASSRGLQNTEAFF.

The J gene is TRBJ2-3, the V gene TRBV6-5, with 7 bases that match TRBD2. There are 15 residues in the CDR3. Germline CDR1 and CDR2: MNHEY and SVGAGI. J lost 4 bases, V lost 7 bases, and 11 bases had no gene match. CDR3 region: CASTKVGGGSDTQYF. The CDR3 DNA follows: TGTGCCAGCACCAAGGTGGGGGGAGGGTCAGATACGCAGTATTTT.

The gene calls are TRBV9 and TRBJ2-3, with a tentative D call TRBD2 (5 bases). V shed 1 base and J shed 2 bases, with 11 bases lying between them. CDR1 and CDR2 (germline): SGDLS, YYNGEE. The CDR3 covers 15 residues. This chain's CDR3 is CASSVSGGFTDTQYF. Written as DNA, the CDR3 is TGTGCCAGCAGCGTAAGCGGAGGTTTCACAGATACGCAGTATTTT.

For the CDR3, the DNA is TGTGCCAGTAGTATATTCGGACACATGAACACTGAAGCTTTCTTT. Translating it yields CASSIFGHMNTEAFF. The genes are TRBV19 and TRBJ1-1; a possible D gene is TRBD1 (5 bases). The V gene's germline CDR1 is LNHDA and CDR2 SQIVND (reference sequence). The V gene lost 2 bases and the J gene lost 0 bases, with 10 bases spanning the gap. This CDR3 comprises 15 residues.

This sequence joins TRBV5-1 and TRBJ2-1, with D uncertain. Germline V gene sequence: CDR1 SGHRS, CDR2 YFSETQ. The length of the CDR3 is 12 residues. Trimming pared 2 bases from V and 8 bases from J, leaving 8 bases between. The CDR3 region is CASSLISDEQFF. CDR3 coding DNA: TGCGCCAGCAGCTTAATATCAGATGAGCAGTTCTTC.

This sequence joins TRBV5-1 and TRBJ1-2; a weak D match, TRBD1 (6 bases). Trimming removed 1 base at V and 7 bases at J, with 11 bases between. Germline V gene sequence: CDR1 SGHRS, CDR2 YFSETQ. The CDR3 totals 13 residues. Here the CDR3 reads CASSLLGHLGYTF. CDR3 bases: TGCGCCAGCAGCTTGTTGGGACACCTTGGCTACACCTTC.

This chain joins TRBV2 and TRBJ1-4; 10 nucleotides align to TRBD1. Trimming cost V 8 bases and J 7 bases; bases outside gene matches: 10. Per the germline V gene, CDR1 is SNHLY and CDR2 is FYNNEI. The CDR3 has 15 residues. The CDR3 sequence is CASVPDRGRSEKLFF. In DNA, the CDR3 is TGTGCCAGCGTCCCCGACAGGGGGCGAAGTGAAAAACTGTTTTTT.